The clone carrying this T cell receptor beta chain was counted ten times or more. Its antigen is still unknown. The germline CDR1 and CDR2 sequences are SGHTA and FQGTGA. The length of the CDR3 is 14 residues. Trimming shortened V by 2 bases and J by 1 base, and 8 bases separated the two germline ends. The data stem from a study of post-analysis software for immune sequencing data. Turning to the study itself: The disease courses spanned relapsing-remitting, secondary progressive and progressive-relapsing forms of multiple sclerosis.

Findings and caveats of the study: Among multiple sclerosis patients, normalized Chao1 diversity was significantly below that of controls. Four to six TRBV segments were more frequent in patients than controls; TRBV5-6, TRBV5-1 and TRBV20-1 belonged to this group.

Prepared libraries of TCR beta cDNA carried unique molecular identifiers. A single record per CDR3 protein comes from TCRdb applying MiXCR to the PCR reads. The data contain about 540,000 distinct CDR3 sequences, roughly 34% of them singletons. This sequence originates from a girl younger than 18 with multiple sclerosis. The chain has TRBV7-3 and TRBJ2-5; D possibly corresponds to TRBD2 (7 bases). The sequenced material came from blood. CDR3 in amino acids: CASSLGGAQETQYF. The CDR3, as DNA: TGTGCCAGCAGCTTAGGGGGGGCCCAAGAGACCCAGTACTTC. Variable domain in full (rest from reference TRBV7-3 and TRBJ2-5): GAGVSQTPSNKVTEKGKYVELRCDPISGHTALYWYRQSLGQGPEFLIYFQGTGAADDSGLPNDRFFAVRPEGSVSTLKIQRTERGDSAVYLCASSLGGAQETQYFGPGTRLLVL.